What follows are 3 T cell receptor beta chains derived from one specimen sequenced in a study of shared T cell receptors in the human thymus. Some clones are missing from TCRdb's copy, which holds only in-frame ones; the method was immunoSEQ multiplex PCR. This sample has roughly 700,000 clones, with approximately 88% found just once. These same records also appear under a second study, on human thymus T cells.

Sequenced: thymocytes. These receptors were taken from a boy under three years old with a congenital heart defect.

This clone occurred once. The chain has TRBV10-3 and TRBJ2-5, with a possible D match to TRBD2 (6 bases). The J call is doubtful: the DNA matches TRBJ2-7 better. The CDR3 contains 18 residues. The germline gives CDR1 ENHRY, CDR2 SYGVKD. The CDR3 spells CATSSHPVLAPRAYEQYF. CDR3 sequence (DNA): TGTGCCACTTCTTCGCATCCCGTACTAGCCCCCCGGGCGTACGAGCAGTACTTC.

The rearrangement uses TRBV4-3 and TRBJ2-3; 10 nucleotides match TRBD2. Germline V CDR1 and CDR2: LGHNA, YSLEER. J was trimmed by 4 bases and V by 2 bases; bases with no gene match: 9. This CDR3 has 17 residues. CDR3 sequence: CASSQPRRTSGPDTQYF. CDR3 nucleotide sequence: TGCGCCAGCAGCCAACCCCGGAGGACTAGCGGACCAGATACGCAGTATTTT.

This clone appeared a single time. The CDR3 region is CASSYLAGVNYGYTF. CDR3 nucleotides: TGTGCCAGCAGTTATCTAGCGGGAGTTAACTATGGCTACACCTTC. The genes are TRBV6-5 and TRBJ1-2, with unresolved D. CDR1 is MNHEY, CDR2 SVGAGI, per germline. The CDR3 runs 15 residues. V was clipped by 3 bases and J by 1 base, with 12 bases between them.